This entry is about one T cell receptor beta chain. This sample is part of a study of technical replicates of blood from a few donors. CDR3 length: 15 residues. Germline-derived CDR1 and CDR2 are SGHRS and YFSETQ. With V trimmed by 2 bases and J by 6 bases, 7 bases remained unmatched. The method was immunoSEQ multiplex PCR; TCRdb's version includes in-frame clones alone and lacks a portion of them. The table lists over 85,000 clones, 90% to 95% of them singletons. This sequence was found in a human donor in good health. This chain uses TRBV5-1 with TRBJ2-2, with 7 bases identical to TRBD1. Sequenced input: T cells isolated from PBMCs. CDR3 nucleotides: TGCGCCAGCAGCTTCGTTTCCCAGGGGGCCGGGGAGCTGTTTTTT. It is translated as CASSFVSQGAGELFF.